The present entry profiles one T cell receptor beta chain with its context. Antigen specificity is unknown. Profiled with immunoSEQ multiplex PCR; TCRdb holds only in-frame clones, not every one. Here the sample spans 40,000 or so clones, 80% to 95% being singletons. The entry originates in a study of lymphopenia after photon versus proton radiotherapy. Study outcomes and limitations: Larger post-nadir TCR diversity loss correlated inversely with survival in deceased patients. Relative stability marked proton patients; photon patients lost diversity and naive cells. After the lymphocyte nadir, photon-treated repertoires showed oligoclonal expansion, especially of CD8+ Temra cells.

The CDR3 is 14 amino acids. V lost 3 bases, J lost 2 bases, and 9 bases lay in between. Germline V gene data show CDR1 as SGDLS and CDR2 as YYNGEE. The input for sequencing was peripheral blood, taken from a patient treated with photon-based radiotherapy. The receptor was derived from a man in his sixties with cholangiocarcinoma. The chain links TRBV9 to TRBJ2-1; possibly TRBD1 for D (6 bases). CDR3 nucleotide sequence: TGTGCCAGCAGCGATACAGGGCCCTACAATGAGCAGTTCTTC. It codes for CASSDTGPYNEQFF.